Each of the 5 T cell receptor beta chains below was sequenced from the same sample in a study of T-cell memory formation after mild COVID-19. One entry per CDR3 protein, called by TCRdb with MiXCR from the 5' RACE reads. The table records 200,000 to 300,000 distinct CDR3 sequences, 15% of them present only once. Sequences were obtained from PBMCs or a T cell subset sorted from them (not recorded which). The receptor set was obtained from an adult woman who had mild COVID-19 (a few samples of this study predate the infection). Cell type and time point are not known.

This clonotype has just a few counts. The chain recombines TRBV24-1 with TRBJ2-7; 9 nucleotides line up with TRBD1. The CDR3 spans 15 residues. CDR1 is KGHDR and CDR2 is SFDVKD in the germline V gene. Trimming took 3 bases from V and 5 from J; bases not matched to a gene: 7. The chain's CDR3 is CATSDRTGVGDEQYF. Written as DNA, the CDR3 is TGTGCCACCAGTGATCGGACAGGGGTTGGAGACGAGCAGTACTTC.

The chain recombines TRBV18 with TRBJ2-7; D is ambiguous. This CDR3 is built from 16 residues. Germline V lookup: CDR1 KGHSH, CDR2 LQKENI. V was shortened by 0 bases and J by 0 bases, with 12 bases between the two germline ends. CDR3: CASSPPTERSSYEQYF. The DNA for the CDR3 is TGTGCCAGCTCACCACCTACAGAGAGGAGCTCCTACGAGCAGTACTTC. The full variable domain, completed using reference TRBV18 and TRBJ2-7, is NAGVMQNPRHLVRRRGQEARLRCSPMKGHSHVYWYRQLPEEGLKFMVYLQKENIIDESGMPKERFSAEFPKEGPSILRIQQVVRGDSAAYFCASSPPTERSSYEQYFGPGTRLTVT.

This clonotype occurred a few times. J is TRBJ2-1 and V is TRBV7-9, with 10 bases lining up with TRBD2. V lost 4 bases to trimming and J lost 7 bases; unmatched junction nucleotides: 4. This CDR3 has 14 residues. The germline CDR1 and CDR2 sequences are SEHNR and FQNEAQ (reference sequence). DNA of the CDR3: TGTGCCAGCAGCTCAGCGGGGGGGCGTAATGAGCAGTTCTTC. Translation: CASSSAGGRNEQFF.

The chain carries TRBV7-9 and TRBJ1-2; 9 bases align to TRBD1. CDR1 SEHNR and CDR2 FQNEAQ come from the germline V gene (reference sequence). V trimming: 5 bases; J trimming: 6 bases; junction bases outside the gene matches: 10. This CDR3 spans 15 amino acids. CDR3 DNA: TGTGCCAGCAGCCGCTGGGACAGGGAAACCGATGGCTACACCTTC. It specifies CASSRWDRETDGYTF.

In its sample, this clonotype was seen many times. The chain joins TRBV5-1 to TRBJ2-5, with a tentative D call TRBD2 (6 bases). The germline CDR1 and CDR2 sequences are SGHRS and YFSETQ. Trimming removed 1 base from V and 2 bases from J, with 15 bases in between. The CDR3 runs 16 residues. CDR3 loop: CASSLNKAGSQETQYF. CDR3 DNA sequence: TGCGCCAGCAGCTTGAATAAGGCGGGATCTCAAGAGACCCAGTACTTC.